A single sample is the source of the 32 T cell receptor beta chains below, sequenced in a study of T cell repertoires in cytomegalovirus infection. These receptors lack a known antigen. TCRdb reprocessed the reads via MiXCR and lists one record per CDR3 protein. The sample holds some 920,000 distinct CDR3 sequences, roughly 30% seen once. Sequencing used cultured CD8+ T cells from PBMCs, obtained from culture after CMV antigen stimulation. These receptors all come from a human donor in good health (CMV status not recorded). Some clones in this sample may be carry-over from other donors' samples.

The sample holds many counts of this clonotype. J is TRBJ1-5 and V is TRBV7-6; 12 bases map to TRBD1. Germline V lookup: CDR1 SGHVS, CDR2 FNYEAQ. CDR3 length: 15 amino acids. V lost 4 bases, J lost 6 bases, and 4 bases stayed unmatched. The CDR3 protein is CASSSGTGGSQPQHF. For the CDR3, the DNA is TGTGCCAGCAGCTCCGGGACAGGGGGCTCTCAGCCCCAGCATTTT.

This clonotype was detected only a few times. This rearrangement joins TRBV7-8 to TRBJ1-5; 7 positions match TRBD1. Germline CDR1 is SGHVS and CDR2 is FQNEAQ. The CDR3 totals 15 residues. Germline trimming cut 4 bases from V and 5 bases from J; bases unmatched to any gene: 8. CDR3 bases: TGTGCCAGCAGCTCCGGGACAGCAGGCTATCAGCCCCAGCATTTT. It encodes CASSSGTAGYQPQHF.

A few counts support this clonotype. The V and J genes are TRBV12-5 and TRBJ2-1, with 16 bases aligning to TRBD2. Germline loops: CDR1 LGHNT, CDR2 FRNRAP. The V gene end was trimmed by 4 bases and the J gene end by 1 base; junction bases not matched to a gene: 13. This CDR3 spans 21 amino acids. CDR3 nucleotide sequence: TGTGCTAGTGGTTCGCCTGGGGGGACTAGCGGGGGGGCCAGATCCTACAATGAGCAGTTCTTC. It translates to CASGSPGGTSGGARSYNEQFF.

In DNA, the CDR3 is TGTGCCAGCAGCTTGCCCCGGACTAGCGTAAGGCATGAGCAGTTCTTC. This codes for CASSLPRTSVRHEQFF. J is TRBJ2-1 and V is TRBV7-9, with 9 bases aligning to TRBD2. The CDR3 runs to 16 residues. J lost 8 bases, V lost 3 bases, and 11 bases had no gene match. Germline V gene sequence: CDR1 SEHNR, CDR2 FQNEAQ (reference sequence).

The CDR3 DNA follows: TGTGCCAACAAAACGGGTGGCACTGAAGCTTTCTTT. Its protein is CANKTGGTEAFF. The J gene is TRBJ1-1, the V gene TRBV6-6, with D unresolved. The germline V gene has CDR1 MNHNY and CDR2 SVGAGI (reference sequence). Trimming removed 10 bases at V and 4 bases at J, with 13 bases between. This CDR3 has 12 amino acids.

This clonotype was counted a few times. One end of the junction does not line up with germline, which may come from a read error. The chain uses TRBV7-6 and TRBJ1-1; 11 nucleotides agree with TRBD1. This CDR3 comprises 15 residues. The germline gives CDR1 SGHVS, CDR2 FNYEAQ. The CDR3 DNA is TGTGCCAGCCGCCGGGACAGGGGGATTAACAGTGAAGCTTTCTTT. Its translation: CASRRDRGINSEAFF.

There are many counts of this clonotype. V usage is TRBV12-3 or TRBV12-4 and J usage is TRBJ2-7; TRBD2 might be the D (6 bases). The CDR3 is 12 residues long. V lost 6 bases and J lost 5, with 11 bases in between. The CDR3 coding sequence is TGTGCCAGCAGCATGGGACTTCACGAGCAGTACTTC. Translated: CASSMGLHEQYF.

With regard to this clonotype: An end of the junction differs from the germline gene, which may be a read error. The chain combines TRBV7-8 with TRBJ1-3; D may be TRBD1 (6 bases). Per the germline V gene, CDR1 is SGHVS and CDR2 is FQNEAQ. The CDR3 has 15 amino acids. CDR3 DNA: TGTCCCAGCAGCTTAGGGGGGGCCTCTGGAAACACCATATATTTT. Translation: CPSSLGGASGNTIYF. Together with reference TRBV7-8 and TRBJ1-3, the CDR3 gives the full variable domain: GAGVSQSPRYKVAKRGQDVALRCDPISGHVSLFWYQQALGQGPEFLTYFQNEAQLDKSGLPSDRFFAERPEGSVSTLKIQRTQQEDSAVYLCPSSLGGASGNTIYFGEGSWLTVV.

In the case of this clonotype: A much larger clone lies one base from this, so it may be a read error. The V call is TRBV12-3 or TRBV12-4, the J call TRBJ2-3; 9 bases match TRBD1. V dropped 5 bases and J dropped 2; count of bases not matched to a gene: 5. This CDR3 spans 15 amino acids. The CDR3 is CASSATGGDTDTQYF. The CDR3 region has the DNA TGTGCCAGCAGTGCCACAGGGGGCGACACAGATACGCAGTATTTT.

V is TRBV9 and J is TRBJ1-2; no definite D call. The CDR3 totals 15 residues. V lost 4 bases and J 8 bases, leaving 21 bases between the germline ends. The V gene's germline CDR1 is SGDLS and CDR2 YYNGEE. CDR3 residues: CASSPLTAQSGGYTF. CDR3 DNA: TGTGCCAGCAGCCCCCTAACGGCACAGTCGGGCGGCTACACCTTC.

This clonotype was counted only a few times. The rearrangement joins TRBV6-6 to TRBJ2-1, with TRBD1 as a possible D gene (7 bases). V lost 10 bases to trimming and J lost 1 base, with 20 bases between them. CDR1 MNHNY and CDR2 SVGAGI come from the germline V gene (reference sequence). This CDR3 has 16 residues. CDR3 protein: CATWDLKQGSYNEQFF. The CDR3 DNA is TGTGCCACCTGGGACTTAAAACAGGGGTCCTACAATGAGCAGTTCTTC.

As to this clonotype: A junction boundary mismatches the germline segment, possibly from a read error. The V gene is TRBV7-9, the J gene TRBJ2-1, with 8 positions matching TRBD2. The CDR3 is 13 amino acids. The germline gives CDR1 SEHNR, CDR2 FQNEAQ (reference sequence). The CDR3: CASSLAGSGGTLF. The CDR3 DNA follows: TGTGCCAGCAGCTTAGCAGGGAGCGGGGGAACGCTCTTC. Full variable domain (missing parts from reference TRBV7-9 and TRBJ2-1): DTGVSQNPRHKITKRGQNVTFRCDPISEHNRLYWYRQTLGQGPEFLTYFQNEAQLEKSRLLSDRFSAERPKGSFSTLEIQRTEQGDSAMYLCASSLAGSGGTLFGPGTRLTVL.

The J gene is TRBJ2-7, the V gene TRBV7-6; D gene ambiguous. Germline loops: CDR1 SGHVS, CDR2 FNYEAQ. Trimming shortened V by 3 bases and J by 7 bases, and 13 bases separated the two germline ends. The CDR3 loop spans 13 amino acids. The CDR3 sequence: CASSFGVLAEQYF. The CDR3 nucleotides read TGTGCCAGCAGCTTTGGGGTTTTGGCGGAGCAGTACTTC.

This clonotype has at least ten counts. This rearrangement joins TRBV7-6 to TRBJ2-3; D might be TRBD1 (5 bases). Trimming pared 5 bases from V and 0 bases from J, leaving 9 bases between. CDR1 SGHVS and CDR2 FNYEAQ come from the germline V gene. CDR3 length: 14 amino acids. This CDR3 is CASSAQGSTDTQYF. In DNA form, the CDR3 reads TGTGCCAGCAGCGCCCAGGGCAGCACAGATACGCAGTATTTT.

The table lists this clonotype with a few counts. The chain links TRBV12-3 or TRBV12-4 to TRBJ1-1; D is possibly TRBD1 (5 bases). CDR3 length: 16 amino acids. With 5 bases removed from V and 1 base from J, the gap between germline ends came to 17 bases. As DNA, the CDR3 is TGTGCCAGCAGTCCTCGGGACTTACCCTGGAACACTGAAGCTTTCTTT. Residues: CASSPRDLPWNTEAFF.

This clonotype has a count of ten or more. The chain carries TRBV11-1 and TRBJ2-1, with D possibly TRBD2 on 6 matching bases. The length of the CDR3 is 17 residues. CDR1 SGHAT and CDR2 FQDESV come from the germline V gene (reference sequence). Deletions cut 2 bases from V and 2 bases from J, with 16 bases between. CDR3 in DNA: TGTGCCAGCAGCTTAAGGGGCGGGGTTCTCCCCTACAATGAGCAGTTCTTC. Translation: CASSLRGGVLPYNEQFF.

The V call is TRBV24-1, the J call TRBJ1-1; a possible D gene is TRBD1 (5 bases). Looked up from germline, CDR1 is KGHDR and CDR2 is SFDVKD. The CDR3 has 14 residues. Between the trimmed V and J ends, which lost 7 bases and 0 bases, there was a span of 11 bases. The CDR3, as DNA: TGTGCCACCAGCGGGGGTGGCATGAACACTGAAGCTTTCTTT. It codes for CATSGGGMNTEAFF.

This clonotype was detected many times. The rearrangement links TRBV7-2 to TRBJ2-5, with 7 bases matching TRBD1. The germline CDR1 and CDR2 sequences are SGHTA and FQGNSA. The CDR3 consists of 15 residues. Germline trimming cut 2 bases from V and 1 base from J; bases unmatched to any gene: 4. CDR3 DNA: TGTGCCAGCAGCTTAATAGGGACAGCCCAAGAGACCCAGTACTTC. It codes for CASSLIGTAQETQYF.

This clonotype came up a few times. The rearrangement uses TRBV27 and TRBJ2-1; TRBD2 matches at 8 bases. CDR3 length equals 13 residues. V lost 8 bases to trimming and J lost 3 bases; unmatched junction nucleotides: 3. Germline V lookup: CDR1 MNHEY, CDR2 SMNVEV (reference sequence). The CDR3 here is CASSGGVYNEQFF. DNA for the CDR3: TGTGCCAGCTCGGGGGGGGTCTACAATGAGCAGTTCTTC.

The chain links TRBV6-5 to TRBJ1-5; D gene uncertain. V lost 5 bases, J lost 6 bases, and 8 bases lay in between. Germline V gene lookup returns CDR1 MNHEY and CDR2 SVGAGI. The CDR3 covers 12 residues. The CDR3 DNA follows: TGTGCCAGCAGTACCCCAGGTCAGCCCCAGCATTTT. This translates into CASSTPGQPQHF.

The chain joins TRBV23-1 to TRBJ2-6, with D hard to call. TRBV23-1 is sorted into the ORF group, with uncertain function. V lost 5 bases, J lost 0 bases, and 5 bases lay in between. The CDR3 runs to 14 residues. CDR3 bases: TGCGCCAGCAGTAGGGTCTCTGGGGCCAACGTCCTGACTTTC. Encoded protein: CASSRVSGANVLTF.

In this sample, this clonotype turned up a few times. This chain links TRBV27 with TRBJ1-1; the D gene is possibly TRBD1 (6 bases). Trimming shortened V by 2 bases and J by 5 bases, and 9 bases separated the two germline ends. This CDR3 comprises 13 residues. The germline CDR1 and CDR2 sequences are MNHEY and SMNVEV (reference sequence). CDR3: CASSLSGTTEAFF. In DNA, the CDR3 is TGTGCCAGCAGTTTAAGTGGGACAACTGAAGCTTTCTTT.

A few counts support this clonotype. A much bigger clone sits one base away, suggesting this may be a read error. In DNA, the CDR3 is TGTGCCAGCGGGGACTCCTACGAGCAGTACTTC. The encoded protein is CASGDSYEQYF. The rearrangement links TRBV12-3 or TRBV12-4 to TRBJ2-7; D unclear. The CDR3 is made up of 11 amino acids. V was pared by 8 bases and J by 0 bases, with 5 bases between.

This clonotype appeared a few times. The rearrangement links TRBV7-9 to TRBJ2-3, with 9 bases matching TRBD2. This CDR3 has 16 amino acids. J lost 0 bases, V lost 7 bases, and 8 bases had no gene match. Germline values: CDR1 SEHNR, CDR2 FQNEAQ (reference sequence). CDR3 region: CASTPTSGYSTDTQYF. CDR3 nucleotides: TGTGCCAGCACCCCGACTAGCGGATACAGCACAGATACGCAGTATTTT.

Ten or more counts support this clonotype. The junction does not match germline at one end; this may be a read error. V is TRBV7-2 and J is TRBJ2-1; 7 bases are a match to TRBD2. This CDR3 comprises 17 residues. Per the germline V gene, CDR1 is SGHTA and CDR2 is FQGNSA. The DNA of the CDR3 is TGTGCCAGCGGCTTCGAGGCGGGGGTATCATTGTACAATGAGCAGTTCTTC. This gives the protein CASGFEAGVSLYNEQFF.

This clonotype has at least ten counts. CDR3 sequence: CASSLPRGAGGPEETQYF. For the CDR3, the DNA is TGTGCCAGCAGCCTACCCCGGGGGGCGGGGGGGCCCGAAGAGACCCAGTACTTC. This chain joins TRBV7-2 and TRBJ2-5, with 9 bases that match TRBD2. V lost 5 bases, J lost 3 bases, and 16 bases stayed unmatched. The V gene's germline CDR1 is SGHTA and CDR2 FQGNSA. This CDR3 has 18 residues. Combining the CDR3 with reference TRBV7-2 and TRBJ2-5 gives the whole variable domain GAGVSQSPSNKVTEKGKDVELRCDPISGHTALYWYRQSLGQGLEFLIYFQGNSAPDKSGLPSDRFSAERTGGSVSTLTIQRTQQEDSAVYLCASSLPRGAGGPEETQYFGPGTRLLVL.

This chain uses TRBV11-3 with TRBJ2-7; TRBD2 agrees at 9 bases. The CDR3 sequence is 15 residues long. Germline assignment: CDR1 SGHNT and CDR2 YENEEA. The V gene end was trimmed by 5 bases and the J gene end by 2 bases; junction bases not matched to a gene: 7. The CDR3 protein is CASSPGTSRPYEQYF. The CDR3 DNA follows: TGTGCCAGCAGCCCCGGGACTAGCAGACCCTACGAGCAGTACTTC.

The CDR3, as DNA: TGTGCCAGCAGCTTAGCCCTAGCGGGCGAGCAGTTCTTC. It is translated as CASSLALAGEQFF. The rearrangement links TRBV11-3 to TRBJ2-1; 8 bases agree with TRBD2. After removal of 1 base from V and 10 bases from J, the junction contained 3 bases not matched to a gene. The CDR3 is made up of 13 amino acids. From germline, CDR1 is SGHNT and CDR2 YENEEA.

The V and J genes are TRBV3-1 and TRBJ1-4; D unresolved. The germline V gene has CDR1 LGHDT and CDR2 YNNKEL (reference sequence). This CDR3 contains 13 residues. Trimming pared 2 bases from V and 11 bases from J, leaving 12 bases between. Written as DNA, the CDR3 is TGTGCCAGCAGCCAACTCTCTTCCTGGAAACTGTTTTTT. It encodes CASSQLSSWKLFF. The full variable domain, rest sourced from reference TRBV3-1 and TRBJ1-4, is DTAVSQTPKYLVTQMGNDKSIKCEQNLGHDTMYWYKQDSKKFLKIMFSYNNKELIINETVPNRFSPKSPDKAHLNLHINSLELGDSAVYFCASSQLSSWKLFFGSGTQLSVL.

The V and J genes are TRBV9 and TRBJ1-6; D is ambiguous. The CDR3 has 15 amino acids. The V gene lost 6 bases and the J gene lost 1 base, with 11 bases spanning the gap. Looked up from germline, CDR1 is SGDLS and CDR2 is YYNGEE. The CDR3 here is CASNEGSSYNSPLHF. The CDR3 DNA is TGTGCCAGCAATGAGGGTTCGTCCTATAATTCACCCCTCCACTTT. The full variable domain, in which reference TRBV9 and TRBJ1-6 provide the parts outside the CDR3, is DSGVTQTPKHLITATGQRVTLRCSPRSGDLSVYWYQQSLDQGLQFLIQYYNGEERAKGNILERFSAQQFPDLHSELNLSSLELGDSALYFCASNEGSSYNSPLHFGNGTRLTVT.

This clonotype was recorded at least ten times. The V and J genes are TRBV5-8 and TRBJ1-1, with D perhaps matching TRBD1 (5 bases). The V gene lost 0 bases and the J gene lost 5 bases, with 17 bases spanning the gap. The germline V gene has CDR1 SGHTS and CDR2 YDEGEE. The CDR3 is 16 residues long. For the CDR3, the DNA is TGTGCCAGCAGCTTGGCCCCGGGCTGGGGGGAGACTGAAGCTTTCTTT. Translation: CASSLAPGWGETEAFF. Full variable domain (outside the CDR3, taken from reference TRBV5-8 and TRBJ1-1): EAGVTQSPTHLIKTRGQQATLRCSPISGHTSVYWYQQALGLGLQFLLWYDEGEERNRGNFPPRFSGRQFPNYSSELNVNALELEDSALYLCASSLAPGWGETEAFFGQGTRLTVV.

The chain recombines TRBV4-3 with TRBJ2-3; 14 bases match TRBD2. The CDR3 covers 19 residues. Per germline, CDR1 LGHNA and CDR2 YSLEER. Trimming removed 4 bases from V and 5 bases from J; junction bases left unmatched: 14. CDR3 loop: CASSLRLARTSGGRDTQYF. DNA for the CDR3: TGCGCCAGCAGCCTACGCTTGGCCCGGACTAGCGGGGGGAGAGATACGCAGTATTTT.